A single sample is the source of the 2 T cell receptor beta chains below, sequenced in a study of response to subunit inactivated influenza vaccine. From the RT-PCR reads, TCRdb called clonotypes with MiXCR, one entry per CDR3 protein. The sample lists about 160,000 distinct CDR3 sequences; approximately 10% were seen once. The material sequenced was non-naive T cells sorted from PBMCs, taken 40 to 50 days after vaccination. Receptor source: a man aged 50-59 years who received an inactivated influenza vaccine.

This chain uses TRBV10-2 with TRBJ2-7; D is perhaps TRBD1 or TRBD2 (5 bases each). Trimming pared 5 bases from V and 6 bases from J, leaving 14 bases between. CDR1 WSHSY and CDR2 SAAADI come from the germline V gene. This CDR3 has 13 amino acids. The CDR3 is CASSFGGAVEQYF. DNA for the CDR3: TGCGCCAGCAGTTTTGGGGGAGCGGTCGAGCAGTACTTC.

This clonotype was seen only a few times. Germline and junction disagree at one end, which may indicate a read error. The gene calls are TRBV20-1 and TRBJ1-1; no reliable D call. CDR1 and CDR2 from the germline V gene are DFQATT and SNEGSKA (reference sequence). The CDR3 has 12 residues. The CDR3 region is CSAVETNPEAFF. CDR3 DNA: TGCAGTGCAGTGGAAACGAACCCTGAAGCTTTCTTT.